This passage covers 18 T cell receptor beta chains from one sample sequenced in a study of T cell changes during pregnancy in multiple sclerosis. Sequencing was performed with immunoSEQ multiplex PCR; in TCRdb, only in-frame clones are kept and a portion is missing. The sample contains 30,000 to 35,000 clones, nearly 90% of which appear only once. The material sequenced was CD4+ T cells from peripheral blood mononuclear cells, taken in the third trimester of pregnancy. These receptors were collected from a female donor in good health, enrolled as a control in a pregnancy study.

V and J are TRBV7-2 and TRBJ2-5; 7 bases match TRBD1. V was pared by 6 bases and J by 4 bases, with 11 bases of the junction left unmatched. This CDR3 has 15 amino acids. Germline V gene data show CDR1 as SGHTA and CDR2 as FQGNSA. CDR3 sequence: CASRVTGSLGETQYF. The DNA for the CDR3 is TGTGCCAGCAGAGTGACAGGGTCCCTCGGAGAGACCCAGTACTTC.

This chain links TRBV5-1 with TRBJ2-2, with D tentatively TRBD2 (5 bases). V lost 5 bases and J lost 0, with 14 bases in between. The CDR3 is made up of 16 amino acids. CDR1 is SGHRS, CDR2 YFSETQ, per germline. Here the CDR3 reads CASSFGVEPNTGELFF. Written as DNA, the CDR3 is TGCGCCAGCAGTTTCGGGGTTGAACCGAACACCGGGGAGCTGTTTTTT.

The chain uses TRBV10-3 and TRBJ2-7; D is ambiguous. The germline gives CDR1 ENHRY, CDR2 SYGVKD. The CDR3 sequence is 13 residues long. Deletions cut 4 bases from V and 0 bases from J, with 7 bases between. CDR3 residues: CAISVHNSYEQYF. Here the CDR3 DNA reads TGTGCCATCAGTGTGCACAACTCCTACGAGCAGTACTTC.

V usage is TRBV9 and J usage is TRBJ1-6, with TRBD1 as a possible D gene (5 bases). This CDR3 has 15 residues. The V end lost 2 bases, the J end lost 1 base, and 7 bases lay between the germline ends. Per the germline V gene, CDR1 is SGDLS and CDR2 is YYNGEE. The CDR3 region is CASSVGGSYNSPLHF. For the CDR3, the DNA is TGTGCCAGCAGCGTGGGGGGATCCTATAATTCACCCCTCCACTTT. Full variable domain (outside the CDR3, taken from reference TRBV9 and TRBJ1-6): DSGVTQTPKHLITATGQRVTLRCSPRSGDLSVYWYQQSLDQGLQFLIQYYNGEERAKGNILERFSAQQFPDLHSELNLSSLELGDSALYFCASSVGGSYNSPLHFGNGTRLTVT.

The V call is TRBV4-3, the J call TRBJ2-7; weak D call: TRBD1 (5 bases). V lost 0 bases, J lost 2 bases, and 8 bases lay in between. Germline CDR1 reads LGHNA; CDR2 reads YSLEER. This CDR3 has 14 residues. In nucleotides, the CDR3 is TGCGCCAGCAGCCAAGACAGGGCCCCCTACGAGCAGTACTTC. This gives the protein CASSQDRAPYEQYF.

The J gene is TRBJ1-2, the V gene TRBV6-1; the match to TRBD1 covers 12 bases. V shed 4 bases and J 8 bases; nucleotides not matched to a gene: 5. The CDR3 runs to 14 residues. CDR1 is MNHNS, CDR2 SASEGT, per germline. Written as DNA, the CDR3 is TGTGCCAGCAGTGCGGTGGGGACAGGGGGCGGCTACACCTTC. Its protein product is CASSAVGTGGGYTF.

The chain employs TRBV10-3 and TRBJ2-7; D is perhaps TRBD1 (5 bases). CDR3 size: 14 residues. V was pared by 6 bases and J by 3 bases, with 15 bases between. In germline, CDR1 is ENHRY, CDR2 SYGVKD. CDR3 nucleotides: TGTGCCATCAGATCGACAGATTCGCTCTACGAGCAGTACTTC. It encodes CAIRSTDSLYEQYF.

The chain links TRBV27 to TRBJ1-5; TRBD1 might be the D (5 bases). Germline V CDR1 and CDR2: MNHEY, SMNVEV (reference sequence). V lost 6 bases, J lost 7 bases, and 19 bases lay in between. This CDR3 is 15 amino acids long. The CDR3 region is CASSLTGGGIQPQHF. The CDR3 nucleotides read TGTGCCAGCAGCCTTACCGGGGGTGGAATCCAGCCCCAGCATTTT.

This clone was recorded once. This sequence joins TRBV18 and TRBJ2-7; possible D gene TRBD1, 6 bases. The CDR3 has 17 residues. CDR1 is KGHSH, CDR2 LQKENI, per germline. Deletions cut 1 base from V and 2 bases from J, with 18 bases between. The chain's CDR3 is CASSPLGASTETYEQYF. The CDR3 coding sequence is TGTGCCAGCTCACCACTGGGGGCTTCGACAGAAACCTACGAGCAGTACTTC.

CDR3 amino acids: CASSYLRTGGNEQFF. The CDR3 DNA reads as TGCGCCAGCAGCTACCTTAGGACAGGGGGGAATGAGCAGTTCTTC. This chain uses TRBV5-1 with TRBJ2-7, with 10 nucleotides matching TRBD1. The J call may be in error: the DNA end matches TRBJ2-1 better. The CDR3 covers 15 residues. Per the germline V gene, CDR1 is SGHRS and CDR2 is YFSETQ.

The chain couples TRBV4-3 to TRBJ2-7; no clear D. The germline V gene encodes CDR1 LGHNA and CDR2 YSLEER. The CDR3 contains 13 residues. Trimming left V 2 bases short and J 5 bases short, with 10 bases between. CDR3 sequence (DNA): TGCGCCAGCAGCCAACCCTCCGTTGACGAGCAGTACTTC. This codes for CASSQPSVDEQYF.

The CDR3 bases are TGTGCCAGCAGCTTTGCAGGGGGCGGTGAGACTGAAGCTTTCTTT. It specifies CASSFAGGGETEAFF. This chain links TRBV12-1 with TRBJ1-1; the tabulated D call, TRBD1, remains unverified against the DNA. TRBV12-1 is flagged as a pseudogene. CDR3 size: 15 residues.

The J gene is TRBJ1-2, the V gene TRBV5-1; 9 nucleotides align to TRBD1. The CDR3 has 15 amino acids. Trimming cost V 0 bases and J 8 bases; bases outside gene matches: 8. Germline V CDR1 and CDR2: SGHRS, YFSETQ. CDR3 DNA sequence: TGCGCCAGCAGCTTGGCCGGGACAGGGTCTTCGGGCTACACCTTC. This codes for CASSLAGTGSSGYTF.

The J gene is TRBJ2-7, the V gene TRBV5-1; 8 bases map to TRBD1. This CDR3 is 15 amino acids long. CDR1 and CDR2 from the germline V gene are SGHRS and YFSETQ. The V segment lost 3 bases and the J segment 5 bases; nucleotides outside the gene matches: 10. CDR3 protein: CASSSVDRAPDEQYF. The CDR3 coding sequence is TGCGCCAGCAGCTCGGTGGACAGGGCGCCCGACGAGCAGTACTTC.

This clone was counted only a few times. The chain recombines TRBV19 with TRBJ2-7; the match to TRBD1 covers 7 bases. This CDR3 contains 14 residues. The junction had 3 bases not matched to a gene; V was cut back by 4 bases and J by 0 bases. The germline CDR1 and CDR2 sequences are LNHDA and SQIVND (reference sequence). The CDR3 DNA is TGTGCCAGTAGTAAGACAGGGATCTCCTACGAGCAGTACTTC. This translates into CASSKTGISYEQYF.

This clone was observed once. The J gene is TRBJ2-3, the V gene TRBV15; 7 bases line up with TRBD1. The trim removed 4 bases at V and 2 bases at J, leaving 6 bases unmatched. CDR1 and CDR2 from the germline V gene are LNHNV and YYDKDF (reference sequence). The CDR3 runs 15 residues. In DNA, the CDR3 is TGTGCCACCAGCACCGGGACAGACGACACAGATACGCAGTATTTT. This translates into CATSTGTDDTDTQYF. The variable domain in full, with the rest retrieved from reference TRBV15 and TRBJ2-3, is DAMVIQNPRYQVTQFGKPVTLSCSQTLNHNVMYWYQQKSSQAPKLLFHYYDKDFNNEADTPDNFQSRRPNTSFCFLDIRSPGLGDTAMYLCATSTGTDDTDTQYFGPGTRLTVL.

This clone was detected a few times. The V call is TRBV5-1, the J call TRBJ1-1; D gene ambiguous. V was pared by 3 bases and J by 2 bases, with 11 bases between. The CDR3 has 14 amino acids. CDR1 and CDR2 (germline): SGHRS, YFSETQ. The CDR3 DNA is TGCGCCAGCAGCTCTTCAACAGCTAACACTGAAGCTTTCTTT. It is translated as CASSSSTANTEAFF.

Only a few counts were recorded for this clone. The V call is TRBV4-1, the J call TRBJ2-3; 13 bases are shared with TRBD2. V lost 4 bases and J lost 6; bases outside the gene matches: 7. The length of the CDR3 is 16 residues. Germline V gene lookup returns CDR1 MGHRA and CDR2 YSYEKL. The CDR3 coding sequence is TGCGCCAGCAGCCCCCGAACTAGCGGGGGGGCGGATACGCAGTATTTT. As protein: CASSPRTSGGADTQYF.